These T cell receptor beta chains were read from a single sample in a study of regulatory T cells in long-lasting Graves disease. TCRdb itself ran the multiplex PCR reads through MiXCR, one entry per CDR3 protein. Among a few hundred thousand distinct CDR3 sequences listed, approximately 18% were seen once. The same sample was also used in a study of T cells in Graves' hyperthyroidism and ophthalmopathy.

The sequencing used peripheral blood mononuclear cells (PBMCs), collected at new diagnosis, from a patient treated with antithyroid drugs. The receptors were gathered from a woman between 25 and 40 years old with Graves disease. Both conserved end residues are part of each CDR3. A D gene is named only where the DNA matches it firmly. Expanded clones get a size class; other rows say once, few or many, or leave the size out.

cdr3_aa: CASIGATNEKLFF
cdr3_nt: TGTGCCAGCATAGGGGCAACTAATGAAAAACTGTTTTTT
clone_size: many
d_call: -
v_call: TRBV2
j_call: TRBJ1-4

cdr3_aa: CASSQDGGQGQYNEQFF
cdr3_nt: TGTGCCAGCAGCCAAGATGGGGGACAAGGACAATACAATGAGCAGTTCTTC
clone_size: many
d_call: -
v_call: TRBV4-2
j_call: TRBJ2-1

cdr3_aa: CAISVDRRNTEAFF
cdr3_nt: TGTGCCATCAGTGTGGACAGGCGCAACACTGAAGCTTTCTTT
clone_size: many
d_call: TRBD1
v_call: TRBV10-3
j_call: TRBJ1-1

cdr3_aa: CASRLTLGTDTQYF
cdr3_nt: TGTGCCAGTCGACTAACTCTTGGGACAGATACGCAGTATTTT
clone_size: many
d_call: -
v_call: TRBV2
j_call: TRBJ2-3

cdr3_aa: CASSPGVASTDTQYF
cdr3_nt: TGTGCCAGCAGCCCCGGGGTAGCTAGCACAGATACGCAGTATTTT
clone_size: many
d_call: -
v_call: TRBV3-1
j_call: TRBJ2-3

cdr3_aa: CASSRMNTEAFF
cdr3_nt: TGTGCCAGCAGTCGCATGAACACTGAAGCTTTCTTT
clone_size: many
d_call: -
v_call: TRBV19
j_call: TRBJ1-1

cdr3_aa: CASGENGQETQYF
cdr3_nt: TGTGCTAGTGGGGAGAACGGCCAAGAGACCCAGTACTTC
clone_size: many
d_call: -
v_call: TRBV12-5
j_call: TRBJ2-5

cdr3_aa: CSATGTGLPYEQYF
cdr3_nt: TGCAGTGCTACCGGGACAGGGTTACCCTACGAGCAGTACTTC
clone_size: many
d_call: TRBD1
v_call: TRBV20-1
j_call: TRBJ2-7

cdr3_aa: CSARTVGLAGGLRFNEQFF
cdr3_nt: TGCAGTGCTAGAACGGTTGGACTAGCGGGAGGGCTTAGGTTCAATGAGCAGTTCTTC
clone_size: many
d_call: TRBD2
v_call: TRBV20-1
j_call: TRBJ2-1

cdr3_aa: CASSLGTGRSSYEQYF
cdr3_nt: TGTGCCAGCAGTTTAGGGACAGGGCGAAGCTCCTACGAGCAGTACTTC
clone_size: many
d_call: TRBD1
v_call: TRBV12-3/TRBV12-4
j_call: TRBJ2-7

cdr3_aa: CASSTSNTGELFF
cdr3_nt: TGTGCCAGCAGCACATCCAACACCGGGGAGCTGTTTTTT
clone_size: -
d_call: -
v_call: TRBV5-5
j_call: TRBJ2-2

cdr3_aa: CASSFQGALNTEAFF
cdr3_nt: TGTGCCAGCAGTTTTCAGGGGGCCTTGAACACTGAAGCTTTCTTT
clone_size: few
d_call: TRBD1
v_call: TRBV12-3/TRBV12-4
j_call: TRBJ1-1

cdr3_aa: CASSPQGRQPQHF
cdr3_nt: TGTGCCAGCAGCCCACAGGGGCGGCAGCCCCAGCATTTT
clone_size: medium-sized
d_call: TRBD1
v_call: TRBV12-3/TRBV12-4
j_call: TRBJ1-5

cdr3_aa: CASRWTGEGETQYF
cdr3_nt: TGTGCCAGCAGGTGGACAGGGGAGGGTGAGACCCAGTACTTC
clone_size: many
d_call: TRBD1
v_call: TRBV12-3/TRBV12-4
j_call: TRBJ2-5

cdr3_aa: CASSLDTSNTEAFF
cdr3_nt: TGCGCCAGCAGCTTGGACACCTCGAACACTGAAGCTTTCTTT
clone_size: many
d_call: -
v_call: TRBV5-1
j_call: TRBJ1-1

cdr3_aa: CASSQTTGLAGSGEQFF
cdr3_nt: TGTGCCAGCAGCCAGACCACAGGACTAGCGGGAAGTGGTGAGCAGTTCTTC
clone_size: many
d_call: TRBD2
v_call: TRBV3-1
j_call: TRBJ2-1

cdr3_aa: CSVLWRVAGYTF
cdr3_nt: TGCAGCGTTCTTTGGAGGGTTGCTGGCTACACCTTC
clone_size: many
d_call: -
v_call: TRBV29-1
j_call: TRBJ1-2

cdr3_aa: CASALTGNNQPQHF
cdr3_nt: TGTGCCAGCGCGCTGACAGGGAACAATCAGCCCCAGCATTTT
clone_size: many
d_call: TRBD1
v_call: TRBV6-1
j_call: TRBJ1-5

cdr3_aa: CASSVGHQETQYF
cdr3_nt: TGTGCCAGCAGCGTGGGGCACCAAGAGACCCAGTACTTC
clone_size: many
d_call: -
v_call: TRBV12-3/TRBV12-4
j_call: TRBJ2-5

cdr3_aa: CASSLFYSDEQFF
cdr3_nt: TGCGCCAGCAGCTTGTTTTATTCCGATGAGCAGTTCTTC
clone_size: many
d_call: -
v_call: TRBV5-1
j_call: TRBJ2-1

cdr3_aa: CASSLEAENSPLHF
cdr3_nt: TGCGCCAGCAGCTTGGAGGCAGAGAATTCACCCCTCCACTTT
clone_size: many
d_call: -
v_call: TRBV5-1
j_call: TRBJ1-6

cdr3_aa: CASNKGGGNQPQHF
cdr3_nt: TGTGCCAGCAACAAAGGGGGGGGGAATCAGCCCCAGCATTTT
clone_size: -
d_call: -
v_call: TRBV9
j_call: TRBJ1-5

cdr3_aa: CASSQEGPTRETQYF
cdr3_nt: TGTGCCAGCAGCCAGGAGGGACCGACACGGGAGACCCAGTACTTC
clone_size: -
d_call: -
v_call: TRBV12-3/TRBV12-4
j_call: TRBJ2-5

cdr3_aa: CASSPGGGTGMNTEAFF
cdr3_nt: TGTGCCAGCAGCCCCGGGGGAGGGACAGGAATGAACACTGAAGCTTTCTTT
clone_size: many
d_call: TRBD1
v_call: TRBV7-3
j_call: TRBJ1-1

cdr3_aa: CASNEGGSTDTQYF
cdr3_nt: TGTGCCAGCAATGAGGGGGGATCCACAGATACGCAGTATTTT
clone_size: many
d_call: -
v_call: TRBV28
j_call: TRBJ2-3

cdr3_aa: CASRRGQNTGELFF
cdr3_nt: TGTGCCAGCAGGAGGGGACAGAACACCGGGGAGCTGTTTTTT
clone_size: many
d_call: -
v_call: TRBV12-3/TRBV12-4
j_call: TRBJ2-2

cdr3_aa: CASTPALAGTDTQYF
cdr3_nt: TGTGCCAGCACCCCGGCGTTAGCGGGAACAGATACGCAGTATTTT
clone_size: once
d_call: TRBD2
v_call: TRBV12-3/TRBV12-4
j_call: TRBJ2-3

cdr3_aa: CASSLYSWTDSRQETQYF
cdr3_nt: TGTGCCAGCAGTCTTTATAGTTGGACCGACAGCAGACAAGAGACCCAGTACTTC
clone_size: medium-sized
d_call: -
v_call: TRBV28
j_call: TRBJ2-5

cdr3_aa: CASSQDQETQYF
cdr3_nt: TGTGCCAGCAGCCAAGACCAAGAGACCCAGTACTTC
clone_size: -
d_call: -
v_call: TRBV14
j_call: TRBJ2-5

cdr3_aa: CAISQGGPGVF
cdr3_nt: TGTGCCATCAGTCAGGGGGGACCTGGAGTCTTC
clone_size: many
d_call: TRBD1
v_call: TRBV10-3
j_call: TRBJ1-2

cdr3_aa: CASSREGLDTEAFF
cdr3_nt: TGTGCCAGCAGCCGGGAGGGATTGGACACTGAAGCTTTCTTT
clone_size: few
d_call: -
v_call: TRBV5-5
j_call: TRBJ1-1

cdr3_aa: CASRRRNSGIETQYF
cdr3_nt: TGTGCCAGTAGGCGGAGAAATAGCGGAATAGAGACCCAGTACTTC
clone_size: -
d_call: -
v_call: TRBV19
j_call: TRBJ2-5

cdr3_aa: CASTRGLGRWDEQFF
cdr3_nt: TGTGCCAGCACCCGGGGACTGGGACGGTGGGATGAGCAGTTCTTC
clone_size: -
d_call: -
v_call: TRBV9
j_call: TRBJ2-1

cdr3_aa: CASSLIGTGGQNIQYF
cdr3_nt: TGTGCCAGCAGCCTAATCGGGACAGGGGGCCAAAACATTCAGTACTTC
clone_size: -
d_call: TRBD1
v_call: TRBV28
j_call: TRBJ2-4

cdr3_aa: CASGPGSEQYF
cdr3_nt: TGTGCTAGTGGCCCAGGGAGCGAGCAGTACTTC
clone_size: -
d_call: -
v_call: TRBV12-5
j_call: TRBJ2-7

cdr3_aa: CASSLSQGATEAFF
cdr3_nt: TGTGCCAGCAGTTTGTCACAGGGGGCAACTGAAGCTTTCTTT
clone_size: -
d_call: TRBD1
v_call: TRBV12-3/TRBV12-4
j_call: TRBJ1-1

cdr3_aa: CASSNTVHDDDQPNTGELFF
cdr3_nt: TGTGCCAGCAGCAACACGGTACACGACGACGACCAGCCTAACACCGGGGAGCTGTTTTTT
clone_size: -
d_call: -
v_call: TRBV12-3/TRBV12-4
j_call: TRBJ2-2

cdr3_aa: CASSSTGTEAFF
cdr3_nt: TGTGCCAGCAGCTCGACAGGGACTGAAGCTTTCTTT
clone_size: many
d_call: TRBD1
v_call: TRBV28
j_call: TRBJ1-1

cdr3_aa: CSARATGNTDTQYF
cdr3_nt: TGCAGTGCTAGAGCTACAGGGAACACAGATACGCAGTATTTT
clone_size: many
d_call: -
v_call: TRBV20-1
j_call: TRBJ2-3

cdr3_aa: CSAPYREGPYNEQFF
cdr3_nt: TGCAGTGCTCCCTATCGGGAGGGGCCCTACAATGAGCAGTTCTTC
clone_size: many
d_call: TRBD2
v_call: TRBV20-1
j_call: TRBJ2-1

cdr3_aa: CASSGPGLYTGELFF
cdr3_nt: TGTGCCAGCAGCGGCCCGGGACTCTACACCGGGGAGCTGTTTTTT
clone_size: many
d_call: -
v_call: TRBV9
j_call: TRBJ2-2